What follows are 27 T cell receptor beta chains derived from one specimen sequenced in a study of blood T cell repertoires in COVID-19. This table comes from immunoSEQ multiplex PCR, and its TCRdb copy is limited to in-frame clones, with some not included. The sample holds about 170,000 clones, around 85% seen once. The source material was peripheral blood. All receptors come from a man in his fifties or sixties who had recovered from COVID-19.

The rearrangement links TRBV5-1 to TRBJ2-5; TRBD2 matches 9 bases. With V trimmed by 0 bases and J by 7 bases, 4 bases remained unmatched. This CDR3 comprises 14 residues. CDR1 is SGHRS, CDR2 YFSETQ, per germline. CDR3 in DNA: TGCGCCAGCAGCTTGGGTCTAGCGGGGAGGACCCAGTACTTC. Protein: CASSLGLAGRTQYF. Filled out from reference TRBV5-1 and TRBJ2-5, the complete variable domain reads KAGVTQTPRYLIKTRGQQVTLSCSPISGHRSVSWYQQTPGQGLQFLFEYFSETQRNKGNFPGRFSGRQFSNSRSEMNVSTLELGDSALYLCASSLGLAGRTQYFGPGTRLLVL.

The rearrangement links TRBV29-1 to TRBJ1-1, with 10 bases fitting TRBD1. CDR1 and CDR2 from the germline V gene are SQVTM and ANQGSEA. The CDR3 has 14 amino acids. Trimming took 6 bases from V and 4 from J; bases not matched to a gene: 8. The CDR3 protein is CSVGTGEGGTEAFF. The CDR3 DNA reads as TGCAGCGTGGGGACAGGGGAAGGGGGCACTGAAGCTTTCTTT.

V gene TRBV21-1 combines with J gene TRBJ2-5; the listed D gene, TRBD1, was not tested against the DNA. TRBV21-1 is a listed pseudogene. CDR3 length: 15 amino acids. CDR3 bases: TGTGCCAGCAGCAACAAAGACAGGTTTTTCGAGACCCAGTACTTC. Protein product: CASSNKDRFFETQYF.

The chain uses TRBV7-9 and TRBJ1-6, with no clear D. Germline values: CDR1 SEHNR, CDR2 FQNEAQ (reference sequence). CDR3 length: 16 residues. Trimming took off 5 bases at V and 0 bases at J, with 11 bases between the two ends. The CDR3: CASSEDSGSYNSPLHF. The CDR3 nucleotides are TGTGCCAGCAGCGAGGATTCGGGCTCCTATAATTCACCCCTCCACTTT.

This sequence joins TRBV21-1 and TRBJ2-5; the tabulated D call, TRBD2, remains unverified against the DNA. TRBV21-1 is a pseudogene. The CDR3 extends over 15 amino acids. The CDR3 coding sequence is TGTGCCAGCTCCGGGACTAGCGGGGTTCAAGAGACCCAGTACTTC. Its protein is CASSGTSGVQETQYF.

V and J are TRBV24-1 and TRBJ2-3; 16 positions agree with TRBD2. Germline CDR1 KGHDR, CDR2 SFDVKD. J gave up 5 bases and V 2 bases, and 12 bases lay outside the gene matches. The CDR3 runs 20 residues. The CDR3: CATSDSHPGTSGGAIDTQYF. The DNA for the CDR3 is TGTGCCACCAGTGATTCCCATCCCGGGACTAGCGGGGGGGCAATAGATACGCAGTATTTT.

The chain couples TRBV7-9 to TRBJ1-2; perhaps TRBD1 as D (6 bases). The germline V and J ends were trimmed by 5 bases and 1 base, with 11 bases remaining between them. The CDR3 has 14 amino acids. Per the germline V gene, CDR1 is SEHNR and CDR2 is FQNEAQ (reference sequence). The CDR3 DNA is TGTGCCAGCAGCCCAGGGGCCAATAACTATGGCTACACCTTC. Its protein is CASSPGANNYGYTF.

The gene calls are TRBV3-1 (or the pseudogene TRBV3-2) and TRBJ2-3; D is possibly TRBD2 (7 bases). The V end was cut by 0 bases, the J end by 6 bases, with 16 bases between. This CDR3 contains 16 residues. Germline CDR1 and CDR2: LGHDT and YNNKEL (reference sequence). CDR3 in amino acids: CASSQDRRGGLDTQYF. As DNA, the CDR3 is TGTGCCAGCAGCCAAGATAGAAGGGGGGGGCTGGATACGCAGTATTTT.

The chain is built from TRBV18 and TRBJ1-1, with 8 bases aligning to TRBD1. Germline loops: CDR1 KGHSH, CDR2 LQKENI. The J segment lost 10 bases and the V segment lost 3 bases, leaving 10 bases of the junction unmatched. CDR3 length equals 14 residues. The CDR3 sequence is CASSPSQGDRGAFF. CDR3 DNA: TGTGCCAGCTCACCCTCACAGGGGGACCGTGGAGCTTTCTTT. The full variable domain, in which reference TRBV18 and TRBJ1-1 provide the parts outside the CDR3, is NAGVMQNPRHLVRRRGQEARLRCSPMKGHSHVYWYRQLPEEGLKFMVYLQKENIIDESGMPKERFSAEFPKEGPSILRIQQVVRGDSAAYFCASSPSQGDRGAFFGQGTRLTVV.

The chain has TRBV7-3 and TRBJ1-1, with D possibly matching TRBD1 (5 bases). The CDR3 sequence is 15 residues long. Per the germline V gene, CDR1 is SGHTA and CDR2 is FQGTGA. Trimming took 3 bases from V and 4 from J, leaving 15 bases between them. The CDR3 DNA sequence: TGTGCCAGCAGCTTCTCAGGGAGGGTGGGCACTGAAGCTTTCTTT. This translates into CASSFSGRVGTEAFF.

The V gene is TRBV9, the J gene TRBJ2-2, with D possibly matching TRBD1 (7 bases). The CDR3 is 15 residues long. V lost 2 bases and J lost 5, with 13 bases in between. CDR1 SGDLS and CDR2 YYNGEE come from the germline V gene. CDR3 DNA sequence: TGTGCCAGCAGCGTCCAGACAGGGAGGACCGGGGAGCTGTTTTTT. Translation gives CASSVQTGRTGELFF. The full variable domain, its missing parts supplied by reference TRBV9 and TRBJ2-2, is DSGVTQTPKHLITATGQRVTLRCSPRSGDLSVYWYQQSLDQGLQFLIQYYNGEERAKGNILERFSAQQFPDLHSELNLSSLELGDSALYFCASSVQTGRTGELFFGEGSRLTVL.

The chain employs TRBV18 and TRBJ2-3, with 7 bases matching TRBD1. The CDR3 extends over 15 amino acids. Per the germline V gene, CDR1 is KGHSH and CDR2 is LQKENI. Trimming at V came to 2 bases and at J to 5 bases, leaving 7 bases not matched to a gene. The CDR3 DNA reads TGTGCCAGCTCACCATCGGTTGCAGGGGGAGATACGCAGTATTTT. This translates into CASSPSVAGGDTQYF.

CDR3 residues: CASRGGANYGYTF. CDR3 bases: TGTGCCAGCAGGGGGGGGGCGAACTATGGCTACACCTTC. J is TRBJ1-2 and V is TRBV6-6; maybe TRBD1 (6 bases). The CDR3 loop spans 13 amino acids. With 6 bases removed from V and 2 bases from J, the gap between germline ends came to 10 bases. Germline V gene lookup returns CDR1 MNHNY and CDR2 SVGAGI (reference sequence).

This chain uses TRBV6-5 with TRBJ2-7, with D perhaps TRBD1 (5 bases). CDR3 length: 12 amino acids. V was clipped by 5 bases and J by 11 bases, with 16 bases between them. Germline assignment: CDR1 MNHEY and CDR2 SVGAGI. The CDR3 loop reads CASSPGQTEEYF. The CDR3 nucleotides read TGTGCCAGCAGTCCCGGACAAACAGAGGAGTACTTC.

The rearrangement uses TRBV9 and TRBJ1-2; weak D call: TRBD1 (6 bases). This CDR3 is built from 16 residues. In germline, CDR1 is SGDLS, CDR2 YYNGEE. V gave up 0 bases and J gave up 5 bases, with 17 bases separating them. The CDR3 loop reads CASSVEFQGPTYGYTF. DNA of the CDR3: TGTGCCAGCAGCGTAGAATTCCAGGGGCCTACTTATGGCTACACCTTC. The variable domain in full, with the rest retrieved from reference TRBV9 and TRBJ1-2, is DSGVTQTPKHLITATGQRVTLRCSPRSGDLSVYWYQQSLDQGLQFLIQYYNGEERAKGNILERFSAQQFPDLHSELNLSSLELGDSALYFCASSVEFQGPTYGYTFGSGTRLTVV.

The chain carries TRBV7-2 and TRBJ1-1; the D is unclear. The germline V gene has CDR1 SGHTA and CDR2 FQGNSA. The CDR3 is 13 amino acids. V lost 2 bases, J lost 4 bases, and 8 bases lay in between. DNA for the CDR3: TGTGCCAGCAGCTTATCCATCAGCACTGAAGCTTTCTTT. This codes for CASSLSISTEAFF.

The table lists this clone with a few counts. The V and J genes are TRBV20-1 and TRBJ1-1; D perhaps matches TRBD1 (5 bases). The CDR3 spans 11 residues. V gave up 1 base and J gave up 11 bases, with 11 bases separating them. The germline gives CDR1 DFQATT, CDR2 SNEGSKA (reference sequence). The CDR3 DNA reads TGCAGTGCTAGAGTGGGAGGGGCTGCTTTCTTT. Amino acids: CSARVGGAAFF.

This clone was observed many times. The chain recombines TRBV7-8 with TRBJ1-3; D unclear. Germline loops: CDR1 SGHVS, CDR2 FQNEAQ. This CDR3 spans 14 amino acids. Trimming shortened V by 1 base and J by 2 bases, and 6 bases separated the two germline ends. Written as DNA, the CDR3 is TGTGCCAGCAGCTTAGACAGCACTGGAAACACCATATATTTT. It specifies CASSLDSTGNTIYF. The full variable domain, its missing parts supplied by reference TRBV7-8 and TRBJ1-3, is GAGVSQSPRYKVAKRGQDVALRCDPISGHVSLFWYQQALGQGPEFLTYFQNEAQLDKSGLPSDRFFAERPEGSVSTLKIQRTQQEDSAVYLCASSLDSTGNTIYFGEGSWLTVV.

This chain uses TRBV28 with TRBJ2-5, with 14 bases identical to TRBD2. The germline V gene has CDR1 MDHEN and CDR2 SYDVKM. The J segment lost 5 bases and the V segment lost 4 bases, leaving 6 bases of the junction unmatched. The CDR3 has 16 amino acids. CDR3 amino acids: CASSSWGLAGEETQYF. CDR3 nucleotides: TGTGCCAGCAGTTCCTGGGGACTAGCGGGGGAGGAGACCCAGTACTTC. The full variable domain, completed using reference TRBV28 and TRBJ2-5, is DVKVTQSSRYLVKRTGEKVFLECVQDMDHENMFWYRQDPGLGLRLIYFSYDVKMKEKGDIPEGYSVSREKKERFSLILESASTNQTSMYLCASSSWGLAGEETQYFGPGTRLLVL.

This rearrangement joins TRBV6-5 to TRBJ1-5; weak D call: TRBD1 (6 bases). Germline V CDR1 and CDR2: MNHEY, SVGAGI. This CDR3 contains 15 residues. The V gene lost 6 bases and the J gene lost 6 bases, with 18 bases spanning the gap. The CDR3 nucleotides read TGTGCCAGCAGCGTGACGTCAGGGGCAGGTCAGCCCCAGCATTTT. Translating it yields CASSVTSGAGQPQHF.

The DNA of the CDR3 is TGCAGCGTTTCCACTAGCGGGGCGCAAGAGACCCAGTACTTC. It specifies CSVSTSGAQETQYF. This chain links TRBV29-1 with TRBJ2-5; 10 bases map to TRBD2. V was clipped by 5 bases and J by 2 bases; unmatched bases: 5. Germline values: CDR1 SQVTM, CDR2 ANQGSEA. The length of the CDR3 is 14 residues. Full variable domain (missing parts from reference TRBV29-1 and TRBJ2-5): SAVISQKPSRDICQRGTSLTIQCQVDSQVTMMFWYRQQPGQSLTLIATANQGSEATYESGFVIDKFPISRPNLTFSTLTVSNMSPEDSSIYLCSVSTSGAQETQYFGPGTRLLVL.

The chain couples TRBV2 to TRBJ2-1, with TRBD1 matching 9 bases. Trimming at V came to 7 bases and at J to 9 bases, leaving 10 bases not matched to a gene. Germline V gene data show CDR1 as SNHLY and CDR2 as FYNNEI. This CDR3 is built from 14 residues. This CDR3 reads CASNRQGGAGEQFF. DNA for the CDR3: TGTGCCAGCAACCGACAGGGGGGGGCGGGTGAGCAGTTCTTC.

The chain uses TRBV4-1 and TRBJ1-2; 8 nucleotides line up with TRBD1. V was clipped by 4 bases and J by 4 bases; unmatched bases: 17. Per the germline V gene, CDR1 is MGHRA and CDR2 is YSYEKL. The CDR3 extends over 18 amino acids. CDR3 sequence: CASSPPRAGGRPGYGYTF. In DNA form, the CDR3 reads TGCGCCAGCAGCCCCCCCAGGGCAGGGGGCCGGCCGGGCTATGGCTACACCTTC.

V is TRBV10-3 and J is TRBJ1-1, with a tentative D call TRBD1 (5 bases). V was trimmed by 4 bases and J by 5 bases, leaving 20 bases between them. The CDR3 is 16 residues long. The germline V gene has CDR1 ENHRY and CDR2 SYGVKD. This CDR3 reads CAISGPTSGEGTEAFF. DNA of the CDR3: TGTGCCATCAGTGGGCCTACGTCGGGGGAGGGGACTGAAGCTTTCTTT.

The CDR3 nucleotides are TGTGCCAGCAGCCCGGGGACAGGTCGACTGTTTTTT. Protein product: CASSPGTGRLFF. The V gene is TRBV7-6, the J gene TRBJ1-4, with TRBD1 matching over 8 bases. The V segment lost 5 bases and the J segment 13 bases; nucleotides outside the gene matches: 6. This CDR3 region has 12 residues. In germline, CDR1 is SGHVS, CDR2 FNYEAQ.

The CDR3 DNA follows: TGTGCCAGTAGTCCCGGGACAGCTGGGTCCACTGAAGCTTTCTTT. Translated: CASSPGTAGSTEAFF. The V call is TRBV19, the J call TRBJ1-1; 7 bases agree with TRBD1. Germline CDR1 is LNHDA and CDR2 is SQIVND (reference sequence). V lost 5 bases, J lost 4 bases, and 10 bases stayed unmatched. The CDR3 has 15 residues.

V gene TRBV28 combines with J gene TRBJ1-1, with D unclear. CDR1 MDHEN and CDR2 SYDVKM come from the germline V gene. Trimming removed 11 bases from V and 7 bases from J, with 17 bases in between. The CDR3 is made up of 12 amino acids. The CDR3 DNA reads TGTGCCGCGGTGAGTGAAGGCAGTGAAGCTTTCTTT. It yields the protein CAAVSEGSEAFF.